Listed here is a single T cell receptor beta chain. Its antigen is undetermined. These data belong to a study of naive and memory T cell subsets. General observations from the study: Possibly reflecting memory cells re-expressing CD45RA, a few larger clonotypes occurred in naive repertoires, especially CD8.

The CDR3 consists of 15 residues. Germline V CDR1 and CDR2: MNHNY, SVGAGI (reference sequence). V dropped 6 bases and J dropped 4 bases, with 16 bases sitting between them. An equimolar mix of two oligonucleotides served as the beta constant-region primer for TRBC1 and TRBC2. Each CDR3 protein is one row after TCRdb ran MiXCR on the UMI-ligation and nested PCR reads. The sample has around 160,000 distinct CDR3 sequences; 17% are singletons. Source material: naive CD4+ T cells from blood. This TCR came from a human donor in good health. The genes are TRBV6-6 and TRBJ1-5; D is unresolved. The DNA for the CDR3 is TGTGCCAGCAGCCCACGGGCGCCCGATAATCAGCCCCAGCATTTT. Translated: CASSPRAPDNQPQHF.